One sample yielded the 4 T cell receptor beta chains listed below, sequenced in a study of T cells after yellow fever vaccination (dated by TCRdb to about 2019). What the treatment or condition label conveys for this sample: live attenuated yellow fever vaccine strain. The receptor library was made with 5' RACE. Sequencing relied on an Illumina HiSeq 2500. TCRdb trimmed public reads at Q25 via fastp, called clones via MiXCR and kept in-frame beta chains. Each entry is one CDR3 protein sequence, shown with its most common DNA and genes. For this sample there are under 600,000 distinct CDR3 sequences; 20% to 25% appear just once. Of the sample, about a sixth falls within the top ten clones. This specimen consisted of PBMCs, obtained approximately 22 days after the first yellow fever vaccination. All receptors come from a man in his late teens or twenties who received the YFV17D yellow fever vaccine.

J is TRBJ1-1 and V is TRBV7-8, with a possible D match to TRBD1 (5 bases). The CDR3 has 16 amino acids. Between the trimmed V and J ends, which lost 5 bases and 3 bases, there was a span of 19 bases. The germline CDR1 and CDR2 sequences are SGHVS and FQNEAQ. CDR3 DNA: TGTGCCAGCAGCACACAGAGGGCCGGGGGTCACACTGAAGCTTTCTTT. It is translated as CASSTQRAGGHTEAFF.

Only one count was recorded for this clonotype. A junction boundary mismatches the germline segment, possibly from a read error. The chain employs TRBV7-6 and TRBJ1-1; the D is unclear. CDR3 length equals 13 residues. Germline values: CDR1 SGHVS, CDR2 FNYEAQ. CDR3 DNA sequence: TGTGCCAGCAGCTTCCGCGCGTACACTAAAGCTTTCTTT. Translated: CASSFRAYTKAFF.

The rearrangement joins TRBV3-1 to TRBJ2-7; a weak D match, TRBD1 (6 bases). Trimming removed 6 bases at V and 2 bases at J, with 20 bases between. Germline V gene lookup returns CDR1 LGHDT and CDR2 YNNKEL (reference sequence). The CDR3 has 16 amino acids. This CDR3 is CASSPLAWDTTYEQYV. The CDR3 nucleotides read TGTGCCAGCAGTCCTCTGGCGTGGGACACGACCTACGAGCAGTACGTC.

The table lists this clonotype with a few counts. This chain joins TRBV14 and TRBJ1-2, with TRBD1 matching 11 bases. The J segment lost 7 bases and the V segment lost 4 bases, leaving 17 bases of the junction unmatched. The CDR3 length is 18 residues. Germline-derived CDR1 and CDR2 are SGHDN and FVKESK. The CDR3 nucleotides read TGTGCCAGCAGCCGTACCGGGACAGGGGGAATGGGTTCTAGTGGCTACACCTTC. This codes for CASSRTGTGGMGSSGYTF.